These T cell receptor beta chains were read from a single sample in a study of blood T cell repertoires in COVID-19. Some clones are missing from TCRdb's copy, which holds only in-frame ones; the method was immunoSEQ multiplex PCR. Altogether some 190,000 clones are present, about 91% being singletons, with the ten largest covering 1.4% to 1.5%. The material sequenced was peripheral blood. Source of these receptors: a man aged 18 to 30 with active or convalescent COVID-19. Both conserved end residues are part of each CDR3. Fields, in order: J gene, clone size, V gene, D gene, CDR3 protein, CDR3 DNA. A D gene is named only where the DNA matches it firmly. Clone size is shown for a subset of rows, as once, few, many or a class of expanded clone.

J: TRBJ2-3
size: once
V: TRBV11-2
D: TRBD2
CDR3: CASSLAGSSGRRADTQYF
DNA: TGTGCCAGCAGCTTAGCTGGGTCTAGCGGGAGAAGGGCAGATACGCAGTATTTT

J: TRBJ1-6
size: .
V: TRBV7-2
D: TRBD1
CDR3: CASSSGQGNSPLHF
DNA: TGTGCCAGCAGCTCCGGACAGGGTAATTCACCCCTCCACTTT

J: TRBJ1-5
size: .
V: TRBV19
D: TRBD1
CDR3: CASTRKTGANQPQHF
DNA: TGTGCCAGTACCAGGAAGACAGGGGCCAATCAGCCCCAGCATTTT

J: TRBJ2-3
size: .
V: TRBV6-5
D: .
CDR3: CASSYGWTTDTQYF
DNA: TGTGCCAGCAGTTACGGGTGGACTACAGATACGCAGTATTTT

J: TRBJ2-5
size: .
V: TRBV30
D: TRBD1
CDR3: CAGLRGRETQYF
DNA: TGTGCCGGACTGAGGGGGCGGGAGACCCAGTACTTC

J: TRBJ1-2
size: .
V: TRBV10-2
D: .
CDR3: CASSEISTNGYTF
DNA: TGCGCCAGCAGTGAGATATCGACAAATGGCTACACCTTC

J: TRBJ2-7
size: .
V: TRBV7-9
D: .
CDR3: CASSKGQLKDEQYF
DNA: TGTGCCAGCAGCAAAGGACAGCTGAAGGACGAGCAGTACTTC

J: TRBJ2-1
size: .
V: TRBV6-1
D: .
CDR3: CASSEKAGSQTLYNEQFF
DNA: TGTGCCAGCAGTGAAAAGGCAGGCTCACAGACCCTATACAATGAGCAGTTCTTC

J: TRBJ2-1
size: .
V: TRBV29-1
D: TRBD2
CDR3: CSVGLAGGPNEQFF
DNA: TGCAGCGTTGGACTAGCGGGAGGTCCCAATGAGCAGTTCTTC

J: TRBJ2-3
size: .
V: TRBV12-3/TRBV12-4
D: .
CDR3: CASSSARDIQYF
DNA: TGTGCCAGCAGTTCCGCCCGGGACATTCAGTATTTT

J: TRBJ1-5
size: .
V: TRBV2
D: .
CDR3: CASSEAPNQPQHF
DNA: TGTGCCAGCAGTGAAGCTCCGAATCAGCCCCAGCATTTT

J: TRBJ2-5
size: .
V: TRBV7-6
D: TRBD2
CDR3: CASSLASLWDLKLAKGPETQYF
DNA: TGTGCCAGCAGCTTAGCGTCCCTATGGGACCTAAAACTAGCGAAGGGTCCAGAGACCCAGTACTTC

J: TRBJ1-2
size: few
V: TRBV21-1
D: .
CDR3: CASSKVGANYGYTF
DNA: TGTGCCAGCAGCAAAGTGGGAGCTAACTATGGCTACACCTTC

J: TRBJ2-2
size: few
V: TRBV19
D: .
CDR3: CASSPGTLNTGELFF
DNA: TGTGCCAGTAGTCCAGGTACTTTGAACACCGGGGAGCTGTTTTTT

J: TRBJ1-1
size: .
V: TRBV4-3
D: TRBD1
CDR3: CASSPHRGMNTEAFF
DNA: TGCGCCAGCAGCCCGCACAGGGGCATGAACACTGAAGCTTTCTTT

J: TRBJ2-1
size: .
V: TRBV5-1
D: TRBD1
CDR3: CASREGQVIYNEQFF
DNA: TGCGCCAGCAGGGAAGGACAGGTTATCTACAATGAGCAGTTCTTC

J: TRBJ1-3
size: once
V: TRBV28
D: TRBD1
CDR3: CASSPQTGAWGNTIYF
DNA: TGTGCCAGCAGTCCTCAAACAGGGGCCTGGGGAAACACCATATATTTT

J: TRBJ2-7
size: .
V: TRBV28
D: .
CDR3: CASSFRYEQYF
DNA: TGTGCCAGCAGTTTCAGGTACGAGCAGTACTTC

J: TRBJ1-1
size: .
V: TRBV6-4
D: .
CDR3: CASSAEVGTEAFF
DNA: TGTGCCAGCAGTGCGGAGGTTGGCACTGAAGCTTTCTTT

J: TRBJ2-3
size: .
V: TRBV5-6
D: .
CDR3: CASSLRLGGSTDTQYF
DNA: TGTGCCAGCAGCTTGAGGTTGGGGGGATCCACAGATACGCAGTATTTT

J: TRBJ2-1
size: .
V: TRBV11-2
D: TRBD2
CDR3: CASSLSRTSGRYNEQFF
DNA: TGTGCCAGCAGCTTAAGTAGGACTAGCGGTCGCTACAATGAGCAGTTCTTC

J: TRBJ2-1
size: .
V: TRBV10-2
D: TRBD2
CDR3: CASSVVAGGYNEQFF
DNA: TGCGCCAGCAGTGTTGTGGCGGGGGGCTACAATGAGCAGTTCTTC

J: TRBJ2-2
size: .
V: TRBV9
D: TRBD2
CDR3: CASSAALQSSGSFTGELFF
DNA: TGTGCCAGCAGCGCGGCCCTCCAGTCTAGCGGGAGTTTTACCGGGGAGCTGTTTTTT

J: TRBJ1-2
size: .
V: TRBV12-3/TRBV12-4
D: .
CDR3: CASSLEPGGYTF
DNA: TGTGCCAGCAGTTTAGAACCGGGAGGCTACACCTTC

J: TRBJ2-2
size: .
V: TRBV25-1
D: .
CDR3: CASSFSNTGELFF
DNA: TGTGCCAGCAGTTTCTCGAACACCGGGGAGCTGTTTTTT

J: TRBJ1-1
size: .
V: TRBV10-2
D: TRBD1
CDR3: CASRKTGQRNTEAFF
DNA: TGCGCCAGCAGAAAAACGGGACAGAGAAACACTGAAGCTTTCTTT

J: TRBJ2-1
size: once
V: TRBV27
D: .
CDR3: CASSLFTGPYNEQFF
DNA: TGTGCCAGCAGTTTATTTACAGGACCCTACAATGAGCAGTTCTTC

J: TRBJ2-7
size: .
V: TRBV10-3
D: .
CDR3: CAIGRGVDEQYF
DNA: TGTGCCATCGGCAGGGGTGTAGACGAGCAGTACTTC

J: TRBJ1-2
size: .
V: TRBV27
D: TRBD1
CDR3: CASSLKGQGNYGYTF
DNA: TGTGCCAGCAGTTTAAAGGGACAGGGAAACTATGGCTACACCTTC

J: TRBJ2-7
size: .
V: TRBV7-2
D: .
CDR3: CASSLAGAPFEQYF
DNA: TGTGCCAGCAGCTTAGCAGGGGCACCTTTCGAGCAGTACTTC

J: TRBJ2-7
size: few
V: TRBV30
D: TRBD1
CDR3: CAWLGTESYEQYF
DNA: TGTGCCTGGTTAGGGACAGAGTCCTACGAGCAGTACTTC

J: TRBJ2-1
size: .
V: TRBV30
D: TRBD2
CDR3: CAWTTRPELGGSNKGQFF
DNA: TGTGCCTGGACCACACGTCCCGAGCTGGGCGGGAGTAACAAGGGGCAGTTCTTC

J: TRBJ2-7
size: .
V: TRBV7-8
D: .
CDR3: CASSLAPAGGPYEQYF
DNA: TGTGCCAGCAGCTTAGCGCCGGCAGGGGGGCCCTACGAGCAGTACTTC

J: TRBJ1-5
size: .
V: TRBV18
D: .
CDR3: CASSGGRGNQPQHF
DNA: TGTGCCAGCTCGGGGGGGCGAGGCAATCAGCCCCAGCATTTT

J: TRBJ1-6
size: once
V: TRBV11-2
D: .
CDR3: CASSRLPAGGNNSPLHF
DNA: TGTGCCAGCAGCCGCCTCCCCGCCGGAGGCAATAATTCACCCCTCCACTTT

J: TRBJ1-6
size: .
V: TRBV19
D: .
CDR3: CASSSSNSPLHF
DNA: TGTGCCAGTAGTTCGAGTAATTCACCCCTCCACTTT

J: TRBJ2-1
size: .
V: TRBV4-3
D: TRBD2
CDR3: CASSRTSGRANEQFF
DNA: TGCGCCAGCAGCCGGACTAGCGGGAGGGCCAATGAGCAGTTCTTC

J: TRBJ2-7
size: .
V: TRBV9
D: .
CDR3: CASSPQRRDEQYF
DNA: TGTGCCAGCAGCCCACAGAGGAGGGACGAGCAGTACTTC

J: TRBJ1-6
size: once
V: TRBV2
D: .
CDR3: CASSEASRDSPLHF
DNA: TGTGCCAGCAGTGAAGCATCCAGGGATTCACCCCTCCACTTT

J: TRBJ1-4
size: .
V: TRBV11-2
D: .
CDR3: CASTLMGIGVDEKLFF
DNA: TGTGCCAGCACCCTAATGGGAATCGGGGTTGACGAAAAACTGTTTTTT

J: TRBJ2-2
size: .
V: TRBV10-2
D: .
CDR3: CASSAAGELFF
DNA: TGCGCCAGCAGTGCGGCCGGGGAGCTGTTTTTT

J: TRBJ1-2
size: .
V: TRBV28
D: TRBD1
CDR3: CASSFGTGGFSGFGYTF
DNA: TGTGCCAGCAGTTTTGGGACAGGGGGCTTTAGTGGTTTCGGCTACACCTTC

J: TRBJ1-6
size: .
V: TRBV18
D: TRBD1
CDR3: CASSLDRGNSPLHF
DNA: TGTGCCAGCTCACTAGACAGGGGAAATTCACCCCTCCACTTT

J: TRBJ2-1
size: .
V: TRBV6-5
D: .
CDR3: CASSPLASYNEQFF
DNA: TGTGCCAGCAGTCCCCTGGCCTCCTACAATGAGCAGTTCTTC

J: TRBJ2-7
size: .
V: TRBV5-6
D: TRBD1
CDR3: CASSLNRGYEQYF
DNA: TGTGCCAGCAGCTTGAACAGGGGCTACGAGCAGTACTTC

J: TRBJ2-7
size: .
V: TRBV30
D: TRBD1
CDR3: CAWSPGTDEQYF
DNA: TGTGCCTGGAGTCCGGGGACAGACGAGCAGTACTTC

J: TRBJ1-2
size: .
V: TRBV5-5
D: .
CDR3: CASSPHQSGRYGYTF
DNA: TGTGCCAGCAGCCCCCACCAGTCAGGGCGGTATGGCTACACCTTC

J: TRBJ1-4
size: .
V: TRBV7-2
D: .
CDR3: CASSLFLYEKLFF
DNA: TGTGCCAGCAGCTTATTCCTATATGAAAAACTGTTTTTT

J: TRBJ2-3
size: .
V: TRBV7-2
D: TRBD2
CDR3: CASSRSGRSTDTQYF
DNA: TGTGCCAGCAGCCGCAGCGGGAGGAGTACAGATACGCAGTATTTT

J: TRBJ1-4
size: .
V: TRBV5-8
D: .
CDR3: CASSLAFGESGEKLFF
DNA: TGTGCCAGCAGCTTGGCCTTCGGGGAGTCCGGAGAAAAACTGTTTTTT